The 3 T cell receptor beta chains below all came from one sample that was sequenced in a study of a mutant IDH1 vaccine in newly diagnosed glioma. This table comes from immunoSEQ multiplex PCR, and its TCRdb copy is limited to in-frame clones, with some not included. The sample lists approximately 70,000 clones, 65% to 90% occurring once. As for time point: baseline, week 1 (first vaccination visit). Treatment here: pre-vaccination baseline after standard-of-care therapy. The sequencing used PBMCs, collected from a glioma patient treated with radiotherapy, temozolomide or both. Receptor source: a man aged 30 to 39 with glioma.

CDR3 coding DNA: TGTGCCAGCAGTTACTCCCAGTTCAGGGGTGAAAAACTGTTTTTT. It translates to CASSYSQFRGEKLFF. The V gene is TRBV6-5, the J gene TRBJ1-4; D perhaps matches TRBD1 (6 bases). Trimming stripped 0 bases from V and 7 bases from J, with 12 bases between. Per the germline V gene, CDR1 is MNHEY and CDR2 is SVGAGI. The CDR3 has 15 amino acids.

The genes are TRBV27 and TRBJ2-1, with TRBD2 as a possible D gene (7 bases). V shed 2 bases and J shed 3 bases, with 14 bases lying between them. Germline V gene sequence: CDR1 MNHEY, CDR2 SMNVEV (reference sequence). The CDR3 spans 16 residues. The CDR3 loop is CASSLRGAGNYNEQFF. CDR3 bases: TGTGCCAGCAGTTTACGGGGGGCAGGAAACTACAATGAGCAGTTCTTC.

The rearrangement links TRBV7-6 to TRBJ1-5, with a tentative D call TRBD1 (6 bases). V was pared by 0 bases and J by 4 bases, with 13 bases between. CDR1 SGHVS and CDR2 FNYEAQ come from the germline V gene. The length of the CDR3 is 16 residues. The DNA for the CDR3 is TGTGCCAGCAGCTTAGCTGGGCCGGGGGCGAATCAGCCCCAGCATTTT. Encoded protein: CASSLAGPGANQPQHF. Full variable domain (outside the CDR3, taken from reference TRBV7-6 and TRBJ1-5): GAGVSQSPRYKVTKRGQDVALRCDPISGHVSLYWYRQALGQGPEFLTYFNYEAQQDKSGLPNDRFSAERPEGSISTLTIQRTEQRDSAMYRCASSLAGPGANQPQHFGDGTRLSIL.